Each of the 30 T cell receptor beta chains below was sequenced from the same sample in a study of early T cells in non-severe SARS-CoV-2 infection. TCRdb ran MiXCR on the 5' RACE reads and lists one entry per CDR3 protein. The sample has 30,000 to 35,000 distinct CDR3 sequences, 5% to 7% seen once; the top ten hold approximately 7.5%. Sequences were obtained from whole blood. The receptors were sampled from an adult who was a healthcare worker with PCR-confirmed SARS-CoV-2 infection or an uninfected control (not recorded which).

This clonotype was seen only a few times. The rearrangement links TRBV10-1 to TRBJ1-4; perhaps TRBD1 as D (5 bases). Trimming removed 6 bases at V and 0 bases at J, with 8 bases between. The CDR3 loop spans 14 amino acids. Germline CDR1 and CDR2: WNHNN and SYGVQD (reference sequence). The CDR3 region is CASSDSSTNEKLFF. In DNA, the CDR3 is TGCGCCAGCAGCGACAGCTCAACTAATGAAAAACTGTTTTTT.

The chain is built from TRBV6-6 and TRBJ1-2, with D unclear. Germline V gene lookup returns CDR1 MNHNY and CDR2 SVGAGI (reference sequence). CDR3 size: 14 residues. V gave up 0 bases and J gave up 0 bases, with 5 bases separating them. The CDR3, as DNA: TGTGCCAGCAGTTACTCGTCAACTAACTATGGCTACACCTTC. Encoded protein: CASSYSSTNYGYTF.

V is TRBV6-1 and J is TRBJ2-4, with 10 nucleotides matching TRBD2. This CDR3 is 16 amino acids long. CDR1 and CDR2 from the germline V gene are MNHNS and SASEGT. V lost 3 bases to trimming and J lost 1 base; unmatched junction nucleotides: 3. The CDR3 DNA follows: TGTGCCAGCAGTGACGTTAGCGGGGGGGCCAAAAACATTCAGTACTTC. Encoded protein: CASSDVSGGAKNIQYF.

This clonotype was recorded many times. This rearrangement joins TRBV11-2 to TRBJ2-2; possible D gene TRBD1, 5 bases. V was pared by 6 bases and J by 4 bases, with 12 bases between. This CDR3 is built from 14 residues. Germline lookup yields CDR1 SGHAT and CDR2 FQNNGV. The CDR3 here is CASSPGFSTGELFF. The CDR3 DNA sequence: TGTGCCAGCAGTCCAGGGTTCTCCACCGGGGAGCTGTTTTTT.

This clonotype has only a few counts. The J gene is TRBJ2-5, the V gene TRBV2; D might be TRBD2 (6 bases). The length of the CDR3 is 15 residues. V was clipped by 1 base and J by 2 bases, with 11 bases between them. From germline, CDR1 is SNHLY and CDR2 FYNNEI. The CDR3 nucleotides are TGTGCCAGCAGTGAAGGGAGCCGGGGGCAAGAGACCCAGTACTTC. Amino acids: CASSEGSRGQETQYF.

This clonotype has ten or more counts. The J gene is TRBJ2-7, the V gene TRBV7-2, with a possible D match to TRBD1 (5 bases). V was cut by 3 bases and J by 1 base, with 10 bases left in between. The CDR3 is 14 amino acids. Germline CDR1 is SGHTA and CDR2 is FQGNSA. CDR3 DNA: TGTGCCAGCAGCTTGGTACAGGCTTCCTACGAGCAGTACTTC. Protein product: CASSLVQASYEQYF.

The sample holds a few counts of this clonotype. The V call is TRBV12-3 or TRBV12-4, the J call TRBJ2-2, with a tentative D call TRBD2 (5 bases). This CDR3 is 13 amino acids long. The V and J ends lost 5 bases and 7 bases respectively, with 11 bases between them. CDR3 residues: CASSIGGGGELFF. In nucleotides, the CDR3 is TGTGCCAGCAGTATAGGAGGCGGCGGGGAGCTGTTTTTT.

This clonotype has at least ten counts. V gene TRBV11-2 combines with J gene TRBJ2-2; D gene uncertain. The V end lost 5 bases, the J end lost 2 bases, and 12 bases lay between the germline ends. The CDR3 has 15 residues. Germline CDR1 and CDR2: SGHAT and FQNNGV. The CDR3 DNA follows: TGTGCCAGCAGCATGGGAAGGTCAAACACCGGGGAGCTGTTTTTT. As protein: CASSMGRSNTGELFF.

This clonotype was seen at least ten times. The J gene is TRBJ1-2, the V gene TRBV28; 10 nucleotides line up with TRBD1. Germline CDR1 MDHEN, CDR2 SYDVKM. The V segment lost 7 bases and the J segment 4 bases; nucleotides outside the gene matches: 6. The CDR3 spans 14 residues. Here the CDR3 DNA reads TGTGCCAGCAAGCCCGGACAGGGGGGCTATGGCTACACCTTC. Protein product: CASKPGQGGYGYTF.

This clonotype has just a few counts. This chain joins TRBV20-1 and TRBJ1-6; TRBD1 agrees at 10 bases. CDR1 is DFQATT and CDR2 is SNEGSKA in the germline V gene (reference sequence). CDR3 size: 14 residues. V was pared by 6 bases and J by 11 bases, with 10 bases of the junction left unmatched. CDR3 sequence (DNA): TGCAGTGCGGGGCTATGGGACAGGGGACCACCCCTCCACTTT. Translating gives CSAGLWDRGPPLHF.

The V gene is TRBV5-1, the J gene TRBJ2-5; 10 bases are a match to TRBD2. The germline V gene has CDR1 SGHRS and CDR2 YFSETQ. Losses at the gene ends were 1 base for V and 1 base for J; bases not matched to a gene: 7. The CDR3 spans 17 residues. The CDR3 sequence: CASSLRLAGDPQETQYF. As DNA, the CDR3 is TGCGCCAGCAGCTTGCGTCTAGCGGGGGACCCCCAAGAGACCCAGTACTTC. The full variable domain, with the rest looked up from reference TRBV5-1 and TRBJ2-5, is KAGVTQTPRYLIKTRGQQVTLSCSPISGHRSVSWYQQTPGQGLQFLFEYFSETQRNKGNFPGRFSGRQFSNSRSEMNVSTLELGDSALYLCASSLRLAGDPQETQYFGPGTRLLVL.

There are many counts of this clonotype. The chain recombines TRBV7-8 with TRBJ1-5; TRBD1 aligns across 10 bases. Germline loops: CDR1 SGHVS, CDR2 FQNEAQ. After removal of 2 bases from V and 5 bases from J, the junction contained 6 bases not matched to a gene. The CDR3 totals 16 residues. CDR3 coding DNA: TGTGCCAGCAGCTTAAGTAGGACAGGGGGGGATCAGCCCCAGCATTTT. Residues: CASSLSRTGGDQPQHF. Using reference TRBV7-8 and TRBJ1-5 for the parts outside the CDR3, the full variable domain is GAGVSQSPRYKVAKRGQDVALRCDPISGHVSLFWYQQALGQGPEFLTYFQNEAQLDKSGLPSDRFFAERPEGSVSTLKIQRTQQEDSAVYLCASSLSRTGGDQPQHFGDGTRLSIL.

This clonotype occurred many times. The chain recombines TRBV7-9 with TRBJ1-1, with 9 positions matching TRBD1. Trimming at V came to 8 bases and at J to 6 bases, leaving 4 bases not matched to a gene. The germline V gene encodes CDR1 SEHNR and CDR2 FQNEAQ (reference sequence). This CDR3 region has 12 residues. CDR3 sequence: CASGDRVPEAFF. CDR3 sequence (DNA): TGTGCCAGCGGGGACAGGGTGCCTGAAGCTTTCTTT.

Many counts were recorded for this clonotype. The V and J genes are TRBV6-5 and TRBJ1-5; D is possibly TRBD1 (6 bases). The CDR3 length is 13 residues. Germline V gene lookup returns CDR1 MNHEY and CDR2 SVGAGI. Trimming removed 7 bases from V and 3 bases from J, with 10 bases in between. CDR3 amino acids: CASTLGANQPQHF. For the CDR3, the DNA is TGTGCCAGCACCCTGGGGGCCAATCAGCCCCAGCATTTT.

At least ten counts were recorded for this clonotype. V is TRBV20-1 and J is TRBJ1-1; 12 bases are a match to TRBD1. The CDR3 has 15 residues. Germline V gene sequence: CDR1 DFQATT, CDR2 SNEGSKA (reference sequence). V lost 6 bases and J lost 3; bases outside the gene matches: 8. Written as DNA, the CDR3 is TGCAGTGCAATGGGACAGGGGGCATTGGACACTGAAGCTTTCTTT. Translation gives CSAMGQGALDTEAFF.

This clonotype was seen at least ten times. This chain connects TRBV7-9 to TRBJ2-3; 7 nucleotides agree with TRBD2. This CDR3 region has 15 residues. Per germline, CDR1 SEHNR and CDR2 FQNEAQ (reference sequence). J lost 2 bases, V lost 2 bases, and 4 bases had no gene match. Here the CDR3 DNA reads TGTGCCAGCAGCTTAACTAGCGCCGCCACAGATACGCAGTATTTT. The encoded protein is CASSLTSAATDTQYF.

This clonotype came up many times. The rearrangement links TRBV3-1 to TRBJ1-4, with TRBD1 identical over 7 bases. The CDR3 runs 16 residues. Germline V gene data show CDR1 as LGHDT and CDR2 as YNNKEL (reference sequence). V trimming: 0 bases; J trimming: 5 bases; junction bases outside the gene matches: 6. Here the CDR3 reads CASSQDRQGGNEKLFF. The CDR3 region has the DNA TGTGCCAGCAGCCAAGATCGTCAGGGGGGGAATGAAAAACTGTTTTTT.

This clonotype was detected ten times or more. The chain uses TRBV19 and TRBJ2-7; TRBD1 is a possible D gene (6 bases). Trimming left V 5 bases short and J 4 bases short, with 12 bases between. Looked up from germline, CDR1 is LNHDA and CDR2 is SQIVND (reference sequence). The length of the CDR3 is 13 residues. CDR3 in amino acids: CASSAQGGYEQYF. CDR3 nucleotides: TGTGCCAGTAGTGCACAAGGGGGATACGAGCAGTACTTC.

This clonotype was seen a handful of times. V and J are TRBV21-1 and TRBJ2-7; no check of the table's D call, TRBD1, against the DNA was made. TRBV21-1 is a known pseudogene. The CDR3 sequence is 14 residues long. The DNA for the CDR3 is TGTGCCAGCAGCAATCCCTGGGGACCATACGAGCAGTACTTC. Translating it yields CASSNPWGPYEQYF.

The chain couples TRBV7-9 to TRBJ1-2; D is uncertain. V lost 7 bases to trimming and J lost 7 bases, with 19 bases between them. CDR1 is SEHNR and CDR2 is FQNEAQ in the germline V gene (reference sequence). CDR3 length: 14 residues. This chain's CDR3 is CASKAETPGVGYTF. The CDR3 region has the DNA TGTGCCAGCAAGGCGGAAACACCTGGCGTTGGCTACACCTTC.

At least ten counts were recorded for this clonotype. J is TRBJ1-6 and V is TRBV21-1; the tabulated D call, TRBD1, remains unverified against the DNA. TRBV21-1 is an annotated pseudogene. The CDR3 sequence is 17 residues long. CDR3 nucleotide sequence: TGTGCCAGCAGCCCCGGCGGGGGGGCGCCACATAATTCACCCCTCCACTTT. It codes for CASSPGGGAPHNSPLHF.

This clonotype was observed a handful of times. Here the CDR3 reads CASSEWARTQYF. In nucleotides, the CDR3 is TGTGCCAGCAGTGAATGGGCGAGGACCCAGTACTTC. J is TRBJ2-5 and V is TRBV25-1; D is unclear. Germline CDR1 is MGHDK and CDR2 is SYGVNS. Deletions cut 1 base from V and 7 bases from J, with 7 bases between. The CDR3 is made up of 12 amino acids.

At least ten counts were recorded for this clonotype. This rearrangement joins TRBV30 to TRBJ2-1, with D perhaps matching TRBD1 (5 bases). Germline-derived CDR1 and CDR2 are GTSNPN and SVGIG (reference sequence). The CDR3 totals 12 residues. Between the trimmed V and J ends, which lost 2 bases and 8 bases, there was a span of 10 bases. The CDR3 sequence: CAWSPRGHEQFF. Written as DNA, the CDR3 is TGTGCCTGGAGTCCAAGGGGTCATGAGCAGTTCTTC.

This clonotype was observed many times. This rearrangement joins TRBV7-6 to TRBJ2-2, with 9 bases that match TRBD1. Looked up from germline, CDR1 is SGHVS and CDR2 is FNYEAQ. This CDR3 comprises 16 residues. Unmatched junction bases numbered 8, after V lost 5 bases and J lost 4 bases. Here the CDR3 DNA reads TGTGCCAGCAGCCCCTTGGGACAGGGAGTCACCGGGGAGCTGTTTTTT. Residues: CASSPLGQGVTGELFF.

This clonotype was recorded at least ten times. The J gene is TRBJ2-3, the V gene TRBV20-1, with 9 positions matching TRBD1. Germline V lookup: CDR1 DFQATT, CDR2 SNEGSKA (reference sequence). V trimming: 4 bases; J trimming: 6 bases; junction bases outside the gene matches: 5. CDR3 length equals 13 residues. The CDR3 protein is CSANRGLLDTQYF. Written as DNA, the CDR3 is TGCAGTGCTAACAGGGGGCTTTTGGATACGCAGTATTTT.

This clonotype was counted many times. This chain connects TRBV3-1 to TRBJ2-1; D uncertain. This CDR3 has 12 amino acids. The germline V gene encodes CDR1 LGHDT and CDR2 YNNKEL (reference sequence). Trimming took off 2 bases at V and 4 bases at J, with 3 bases between the two ends. CDR3 amino acids: CASSQLYNEQFF. For the CDR3, the DNA is TGTGCCAGCAGCCAACTTTACAATGAGCAGTTCTTC.

This clonotype has only a few counts. The chain is built from TRBV7-2 and TRBJ2-3; a possible D gene is TRBD2 (7 bases). Germline CDR1 and CDR2: SGHTA and FQGNSA. V was pared by 5 bases and J by 0 bases, with 15 bases between. CDR3 length equals 16 residues. The CDR3 DNA sequence: TGTGCCAGCAGCCCCCTAGGGGGGGCAAGCACAGATACGCAGTATTTT. Translation gives CASSPLGGASTDTQYF.

In this sample, this clonotype turned up once. This chain connects TRBV7-2 to TRBJ2-7, with no clear D. CDR1 is SGHTA, CDR2 FQGNSA, per germline. The germline V and J ends were trimmed by 0 bases and 2 bases, with 8 bases remaining between them. This CDR3 has 14 amino acids. CDR3 region: CASSLARPPYEQYF. Written as DNA, the CDR3 is TGTGCCAGCAGCTTAGCGCGGCCCCCCTACGAGCAGTACTTC.

The V and J genes are TRBV7-9 and TRBJ2-4, with no clear D. CDR3 length: 17 residues. Germline CDR1 is SEHNR and CDR2 is FQNEAQ (reference sequence). V was pared by 4 bases and J by 1 base, with 17 bases between. CDR3 sequence (DNA): TGTGCCAGCAGCTCTCCTCGGACCGCGGTTGCCAAAAACATTCAGTACTTC. Translation gives CASSSPRTAVAKNIQYF.

This clonotype was picked up many times. The genes are TRBV7-2 and TRBJ1-2; no firm D call. The CDR3 loop spans 14 amino acids. The germline V and J ends were trimmed by 1 base and 0 bases, with 6 bases remaining between them. Germline-derived CDR1 and CDR2 are SGHTA and FQGNSA. The CDR3 region is CASSLGGANYGYTF. DNA for the CDR3: TGTGCCAGCAGCTTAGGAGGAGCTAACTATGGCTACACCTTC.